The clone carrying this T cell receptor (beta chain) occurred once. The antigen is not known. This entry comes from a study of CD4 T cells in relation to SARS-CoV-2 and coronaviruses. Sequenced by immunoSEQ multiplex PCR; TCRdb stores in-frame clones only, minus some. The table records 11,000 or so clones, more than 75% of them present only once. Trimming removed 1 base from V and 10 bases from J, with 11 bases in between. The CDR3 is made up of 12 amino acids. From germline, CDR1 is SQVTM and CDR2 ANQGSEA. Before the COVID-19 pandemic, during about 2011-2019, CD4+ T cells were taken from unexposed donors. The cells were cultured for about ten days before CD4+ T cells were isolated.

The V call is TRBV29-1, the J call TRBJ2-1; D remains ambiguous. This receptor was obtained from a human donor in good health. Sequenced material: CD4+ T cells from PBMCs, cultured in vitro. CDR3 in DNA: TGCAGCGTTGAAGGCTCTGGGAACGAGCAGTTCTTC. As protein: CSVEGSGNEQFF.